This T cell receptor (beta chain) was obtained from a study of T cells in Graves' hyperthyroidism and ophthalmopathy. Study details: Prior to any treatment, at the point of initial diagnosis, peripheral blood was collected. Notes on the study in general: Blood held most thyroid clonotypes expanded above 0.001 frequency.

Exclusion criteria comprised uncontrolled infection, other autoimmune disease, pregnancy or lactation. The blood was taken when hyperthyroidism was first diagnosed, before any ophthalmopathy symptoms showed up. The CDR3 regions of TCR beta were amplified from RNA transcripts. An initial round of RT-PCR targeting the TCR CDR3 relied on the HTBI primer set. TCRdb ran MiXCR on the multiplex PCR reads and lists one entry per CDR3 protein. The sample lists 650,000 to 850,000 distinct CDR3 sequences, around 20% occurring once. This clonotype showed up many times. The antigen remains unidentified. Sequenced sample: blood. This TCR was recovered from a woman between 45 and 65 years old with Graves' hyperthyroidism that later progressed to Graves' ophthalmopathy.

The CDR3, as DNA: TGCAGTGCTACCAAGGACAGGGTTGACACTGAAGCTTTCTTT. This encodes CSATKDRVDTEAFF. V gene TRBV20-1 combines with J gene TRBJ1-1; TRBD1 agrees at 8 bases. V shed 4 bases and J 3 bases; nucleotides not matched to a gene: 7. The CDR3 is made up of 14 amino acids. Germline V gene lookup returns CDR1 DFQATT and CDR2 SNEGSKA (reference sequence).